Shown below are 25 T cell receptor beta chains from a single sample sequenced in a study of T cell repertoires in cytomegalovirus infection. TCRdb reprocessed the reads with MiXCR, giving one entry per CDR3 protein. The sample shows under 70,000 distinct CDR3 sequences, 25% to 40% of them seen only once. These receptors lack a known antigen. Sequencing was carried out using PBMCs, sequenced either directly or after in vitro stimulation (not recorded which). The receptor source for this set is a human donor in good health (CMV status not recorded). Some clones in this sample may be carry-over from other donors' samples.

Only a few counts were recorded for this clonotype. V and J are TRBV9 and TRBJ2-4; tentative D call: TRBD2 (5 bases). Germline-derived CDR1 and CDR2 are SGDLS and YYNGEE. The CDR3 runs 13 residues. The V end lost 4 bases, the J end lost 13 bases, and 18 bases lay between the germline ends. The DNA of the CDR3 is TGTGCCAGCAGCTCTCGGGAACAGCTGCCCCAGTACTTC. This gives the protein CASSSREQLPQYF.

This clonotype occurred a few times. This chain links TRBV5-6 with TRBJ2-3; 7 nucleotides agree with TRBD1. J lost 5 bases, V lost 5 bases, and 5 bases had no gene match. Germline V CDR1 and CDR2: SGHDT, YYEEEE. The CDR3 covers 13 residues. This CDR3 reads CASSRRGRDTQYF. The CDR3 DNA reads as TGTGCCAGCAGTCGCAGGGGGAGAGATACGCAGTATTTT. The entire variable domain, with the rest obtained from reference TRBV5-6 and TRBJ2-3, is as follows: DAGVTQSPTHLIKTRGQQVTLRCSPKSGHDTVSWYQQALGQGPQFIFQYYEEEERQRGNFPDRFSGHQFPNYSSELNVNALLLGDSALYLCASSRRGRDTQYFGPGTRLTVL.

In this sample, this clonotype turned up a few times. This CDR3 is CASSLENRETYGYTF. The CDR3 DNA reads TGTGCCAGCAGCTTAGAAAACAGAGAAACCTATGGCTACACCTTC. The V gene is TRBV7-2, the J gene TRBJ1-2; D is uncertain. V was clipped by 1 base and J by 4 bases, with 13 bases between them. The germline gives CDR1 SGHTA, CDR2 FQGNSA. The CDR3 is made up of 15 amino acids. The full variable domain, rest sourced from reference TRBV7-2 and TRBJ1-2, is GAGVSQSPSNKVTEKGKDVELRCDPISGHTALYWYRQSLGQGLEFLIYFQGNSAPDKSGLPSDRFSAERTGGSVSTLTIQRTQQEDSAVYLCASSLENRETYGYTFGSGTRLTVV.

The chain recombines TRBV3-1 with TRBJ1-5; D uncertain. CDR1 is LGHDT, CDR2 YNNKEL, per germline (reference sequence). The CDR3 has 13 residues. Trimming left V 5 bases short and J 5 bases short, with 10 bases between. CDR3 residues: CASSSAGDQPQHF. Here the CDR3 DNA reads TGTGCCAGCAGCTCGGCGGGAGATCAGCCCCAGCATTTT.

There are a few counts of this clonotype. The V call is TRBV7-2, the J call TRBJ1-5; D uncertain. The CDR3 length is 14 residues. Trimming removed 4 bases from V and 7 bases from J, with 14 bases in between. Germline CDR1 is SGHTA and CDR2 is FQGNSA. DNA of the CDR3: TGTGCCAGCAGCTACGTGGGCCAAAAACAGCCCCAGCATTTT. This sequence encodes CASSYVGQKQPQHF.

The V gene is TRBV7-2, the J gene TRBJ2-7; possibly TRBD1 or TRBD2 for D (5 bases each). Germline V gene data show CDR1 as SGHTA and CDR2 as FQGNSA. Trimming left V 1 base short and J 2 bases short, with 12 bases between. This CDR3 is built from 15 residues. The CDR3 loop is CASSLGGTVTYEQYF. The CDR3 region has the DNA TGTGCCAGCAGCTTAGGAGGGACGGTGACCTACGAGCAGTACTTC.

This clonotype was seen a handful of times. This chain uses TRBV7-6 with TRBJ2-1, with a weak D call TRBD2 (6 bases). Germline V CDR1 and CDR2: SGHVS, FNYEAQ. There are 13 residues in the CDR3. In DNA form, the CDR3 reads TGTGCTATTAAGCCGGGGGTTGGGAATGAGCAGTTCTTC. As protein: CAIKPGVGNEQFF.

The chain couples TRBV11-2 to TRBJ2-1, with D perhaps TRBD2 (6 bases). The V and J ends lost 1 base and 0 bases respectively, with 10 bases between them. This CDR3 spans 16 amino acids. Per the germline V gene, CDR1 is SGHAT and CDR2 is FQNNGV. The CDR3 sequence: CASSLGGRISYNEQFF. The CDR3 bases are TGTGCCAGCAGCTTAGGTGGGAGGATCTCCTACAATGAGCAGTTCTTC.

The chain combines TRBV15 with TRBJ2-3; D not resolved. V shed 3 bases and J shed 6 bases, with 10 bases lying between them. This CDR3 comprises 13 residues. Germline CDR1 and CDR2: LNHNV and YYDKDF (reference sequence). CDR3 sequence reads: CATSRAPADTQYF. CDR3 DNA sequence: TGTGCCACCAGCAGGGCCCCCGCCGATACGCAGTATTTT.

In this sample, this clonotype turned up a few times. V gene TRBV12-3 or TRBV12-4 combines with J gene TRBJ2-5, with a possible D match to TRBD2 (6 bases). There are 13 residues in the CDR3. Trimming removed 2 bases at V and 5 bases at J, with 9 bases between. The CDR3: CASSLLRGETQYF. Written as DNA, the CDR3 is TGTGCCAGCAGTTTATTGCGGGGCGAGACCCAGTACTTC.

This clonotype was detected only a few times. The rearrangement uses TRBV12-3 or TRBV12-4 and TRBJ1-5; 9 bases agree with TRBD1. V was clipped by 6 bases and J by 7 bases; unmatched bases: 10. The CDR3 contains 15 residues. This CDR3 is CASSRQGEWGQPQHF. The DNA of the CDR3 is TGTGCCAGCAGCCGACAGGGGGAATGGGGACAGCCCCAGCATTTT.

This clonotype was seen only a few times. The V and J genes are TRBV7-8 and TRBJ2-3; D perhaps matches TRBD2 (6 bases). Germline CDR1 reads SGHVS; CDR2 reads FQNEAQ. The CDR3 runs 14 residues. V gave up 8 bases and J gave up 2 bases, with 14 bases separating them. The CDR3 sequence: CASSDGGITDTQYF. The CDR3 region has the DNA TGTGCCAGCTCCGATGGAGGGATCACAGATACGCAGTATTTT.

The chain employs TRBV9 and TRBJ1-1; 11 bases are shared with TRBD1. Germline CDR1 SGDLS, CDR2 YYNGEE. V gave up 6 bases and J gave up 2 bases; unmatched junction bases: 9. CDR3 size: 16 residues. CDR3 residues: CASIEGTGGVNTEAFF. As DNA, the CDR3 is TGTGCCAGCATCGAGGGGACAGGGGGGGTCAACACTGAAGCTTTCTTT.

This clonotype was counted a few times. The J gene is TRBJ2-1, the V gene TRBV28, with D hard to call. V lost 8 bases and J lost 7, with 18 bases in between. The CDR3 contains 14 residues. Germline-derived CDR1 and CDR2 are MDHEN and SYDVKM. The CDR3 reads CASATRSSMNEQFF. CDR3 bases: TGTGCCAGCGCCACAAGATCCTCTATGAATGAGCAGTTCTTC.

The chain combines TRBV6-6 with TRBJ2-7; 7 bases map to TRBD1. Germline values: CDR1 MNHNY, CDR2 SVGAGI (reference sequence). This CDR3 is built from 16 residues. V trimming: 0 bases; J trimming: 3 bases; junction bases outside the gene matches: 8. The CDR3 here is CASSYSQRDSFYEQYF. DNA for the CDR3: TGTGCCAGCAGTTACTCCCAAAGGGACAGCTTCTACGAGCAGTACTTC.

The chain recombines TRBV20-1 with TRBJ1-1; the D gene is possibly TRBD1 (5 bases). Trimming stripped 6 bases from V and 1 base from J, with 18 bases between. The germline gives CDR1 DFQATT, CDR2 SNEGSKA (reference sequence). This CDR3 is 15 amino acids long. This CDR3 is CSASSRGRGNTEAFF. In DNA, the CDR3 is TGCAGTGCCAGCAGTCGGGGACGTGGGAACACTGAAGCTTTCTTT.

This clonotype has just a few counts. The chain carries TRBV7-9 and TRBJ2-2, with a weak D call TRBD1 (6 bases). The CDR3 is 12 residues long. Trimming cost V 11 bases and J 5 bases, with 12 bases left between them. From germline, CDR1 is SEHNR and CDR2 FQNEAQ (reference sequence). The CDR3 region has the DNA TGTGCCCAGGGGAAAGGGACCGGGGAGCTGTTTTTT. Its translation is CAQGKGTGELFF.

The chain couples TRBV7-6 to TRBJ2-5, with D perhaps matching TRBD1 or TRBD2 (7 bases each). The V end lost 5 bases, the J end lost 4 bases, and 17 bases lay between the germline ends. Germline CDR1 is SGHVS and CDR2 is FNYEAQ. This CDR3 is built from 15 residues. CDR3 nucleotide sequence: TGTGCCAGCAGCCCTCTGGGAGGGGGCGGAGAGACCCAGTACTTC. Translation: CASSPLGGGGETQYF.

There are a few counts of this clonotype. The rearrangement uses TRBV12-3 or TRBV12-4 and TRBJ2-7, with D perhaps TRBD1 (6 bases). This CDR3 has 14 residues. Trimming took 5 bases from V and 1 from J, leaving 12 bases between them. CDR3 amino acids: CASSIRQASYEQYF. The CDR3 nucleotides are TGTGCCAGCAGTATACGACAGGCTTCCTACGAGCAGTACTTC.

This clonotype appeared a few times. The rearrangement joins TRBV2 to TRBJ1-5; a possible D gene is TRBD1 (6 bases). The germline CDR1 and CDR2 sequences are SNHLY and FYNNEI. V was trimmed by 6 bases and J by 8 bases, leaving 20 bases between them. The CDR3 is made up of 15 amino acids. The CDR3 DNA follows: TGTGCCAGCAGAGACGGACAGCGCTTCCAGGAGCCCCAGCATTTT. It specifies CASRDGQRFQEPQHF.

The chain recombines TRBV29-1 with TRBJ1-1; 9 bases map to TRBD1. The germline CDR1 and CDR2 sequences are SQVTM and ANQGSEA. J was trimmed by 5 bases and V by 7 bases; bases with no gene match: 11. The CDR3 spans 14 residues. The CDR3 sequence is CSDVTGGFSTEAFF. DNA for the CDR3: TGCAGCGACGTGACAGGGGGATTTAGTACTGAAGCTTTCTTT.

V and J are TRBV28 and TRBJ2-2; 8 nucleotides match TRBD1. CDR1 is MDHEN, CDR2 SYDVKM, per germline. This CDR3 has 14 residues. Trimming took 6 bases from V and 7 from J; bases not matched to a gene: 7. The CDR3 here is CASRTGQGVGELFF. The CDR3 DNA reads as TGTGCCAGCAGGACCGGACAGGGTGTCGGGGAGCTGTTTTTT.

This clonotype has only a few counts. The CDR3 DNA sequence: TGTGCCAGCAGTTTAAGTCTTCCGGCAGATACGCAGTATTTT. It yields the protein CASSLSLPADTQYF. The chain recombines TRBV12-3 or TRBV12-4 with TRBJ2-3; D is unresolved. CDR3 length: 14 amino acids. The V end was cut by 2 bases, the J end by 4 bases, with 10 bases between.

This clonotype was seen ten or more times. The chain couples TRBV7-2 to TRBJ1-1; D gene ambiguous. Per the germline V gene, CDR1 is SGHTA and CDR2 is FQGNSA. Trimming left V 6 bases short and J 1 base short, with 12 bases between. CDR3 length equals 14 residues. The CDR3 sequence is CASRLPLTNTEAFF. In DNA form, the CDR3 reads TGTGCCAGCAGACTGCCGTTGACGAACACTGAAGCTTTCTTT.

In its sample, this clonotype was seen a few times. DNA for the CDR3: TGCAGTGCTAGGGAAGACTGGGAGCAGTTCTTC. Translation gives CSAREDWEQFF. The rearrangement uses TRBV20-1 and TRBJ2-1; D unclear. The CDR3 length is 11 residues. V dropped 3 bases and J dropped 10 bases, with 10 bases sitting between them. CDR1 and CDR2 (germline): DFQATT, SNEGSKA (reference sequence).